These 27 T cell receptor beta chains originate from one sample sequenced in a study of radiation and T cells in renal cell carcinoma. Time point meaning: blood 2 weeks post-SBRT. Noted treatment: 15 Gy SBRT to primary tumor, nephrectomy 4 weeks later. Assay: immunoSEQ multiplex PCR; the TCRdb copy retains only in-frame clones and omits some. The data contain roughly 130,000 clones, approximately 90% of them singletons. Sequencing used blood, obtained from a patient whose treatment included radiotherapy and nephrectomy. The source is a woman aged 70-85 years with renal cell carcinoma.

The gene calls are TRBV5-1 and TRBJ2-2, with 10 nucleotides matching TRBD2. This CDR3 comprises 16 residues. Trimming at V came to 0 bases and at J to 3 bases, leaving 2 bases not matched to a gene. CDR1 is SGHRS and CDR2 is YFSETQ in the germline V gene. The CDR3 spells CASSLEAGGHTGELFF. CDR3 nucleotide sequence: TGCGCCAGCAGCTTGGAAGCGGGGGGGCACACCGGGGAGCTGTTTTTT.

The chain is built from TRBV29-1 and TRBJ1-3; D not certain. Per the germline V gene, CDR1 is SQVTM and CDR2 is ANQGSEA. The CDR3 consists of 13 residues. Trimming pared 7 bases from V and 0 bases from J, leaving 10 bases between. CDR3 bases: TGCAGCGCCCAGGAAGCCTCTGGAAACACCATATATTTT. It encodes CSAQEASGNTIYF.

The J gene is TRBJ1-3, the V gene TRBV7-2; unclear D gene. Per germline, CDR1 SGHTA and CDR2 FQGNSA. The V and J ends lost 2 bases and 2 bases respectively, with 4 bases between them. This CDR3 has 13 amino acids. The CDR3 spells CASSLRAGNTIYF. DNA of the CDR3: TGTGCCAGCAGCTTAAGGGCTGGAAACACCATATATTTT.

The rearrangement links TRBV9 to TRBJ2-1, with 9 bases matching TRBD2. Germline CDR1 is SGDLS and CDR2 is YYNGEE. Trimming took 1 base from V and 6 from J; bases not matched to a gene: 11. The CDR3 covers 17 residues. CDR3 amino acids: CASSVLRGGRSGNEQFF. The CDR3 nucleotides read TGTGCCAGCAGCGTATTGCGGGGGGGCCGGTCAGGCAATGAGCAGTTCTTC.

CDR3 coding DNA: TGTGCCAGCAGTGTGATAGCGTTCGGGGAGCTGTTTTTT. Translating it yields CASSVIAFGELFF. The chain carries TRBV6-4 and TRBJ2-2; a possible D gene is TRBD2 (5 bases). Per germline, CDR1 MRHNA and CDR2 SNTAGT. The CDR3 has 13 residues. Trimming stripped 4 bases from V and 7 bases from J, with 10 bases between.

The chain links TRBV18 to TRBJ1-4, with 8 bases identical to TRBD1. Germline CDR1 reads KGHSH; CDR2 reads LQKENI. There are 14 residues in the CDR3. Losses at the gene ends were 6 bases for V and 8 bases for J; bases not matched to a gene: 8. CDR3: CASSPTGGREKLFF. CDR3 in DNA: TGTGCCAGCTCGCCTACAGGGGGTCGGGAAAAACTGTTTTTT.

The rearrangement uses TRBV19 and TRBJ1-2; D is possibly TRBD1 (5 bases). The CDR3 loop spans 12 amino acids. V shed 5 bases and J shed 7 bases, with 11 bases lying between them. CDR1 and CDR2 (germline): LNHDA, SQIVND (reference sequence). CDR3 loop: CASSSRGGGYTF. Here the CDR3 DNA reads TGTGCCAGTAGTTCCCGCGGGGGTGGCTACACCTTC.

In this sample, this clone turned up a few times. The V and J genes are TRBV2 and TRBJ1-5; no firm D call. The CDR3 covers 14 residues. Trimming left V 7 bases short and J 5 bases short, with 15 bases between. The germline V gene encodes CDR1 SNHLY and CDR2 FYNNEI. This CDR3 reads CASTLGRKDQPQHF. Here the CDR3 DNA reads TGTGCCAGCACCCTCGGTAGAAAGGATCAGCCCCAGCATTTT.

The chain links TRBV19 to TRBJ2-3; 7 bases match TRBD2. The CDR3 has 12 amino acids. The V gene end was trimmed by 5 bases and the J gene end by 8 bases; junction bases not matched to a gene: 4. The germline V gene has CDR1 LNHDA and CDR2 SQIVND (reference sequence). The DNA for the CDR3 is TGTGCCAGTAGTGTGTCGGGGGGTACGCAGTATTTT. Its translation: CASSVSGGTQYF.

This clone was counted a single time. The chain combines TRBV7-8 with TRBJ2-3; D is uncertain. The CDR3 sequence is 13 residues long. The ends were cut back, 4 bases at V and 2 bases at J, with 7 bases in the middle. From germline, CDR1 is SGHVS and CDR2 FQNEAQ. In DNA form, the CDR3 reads TGTGCCAGCAGCTCAGGTCACACAGATACGCAGTATTTT. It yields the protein CASSSGHTDTQYF.

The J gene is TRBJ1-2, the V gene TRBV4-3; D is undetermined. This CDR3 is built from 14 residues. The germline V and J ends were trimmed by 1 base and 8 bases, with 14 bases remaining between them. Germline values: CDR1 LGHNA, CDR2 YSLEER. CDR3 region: CASSQVEGGRGYTF. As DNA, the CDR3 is TGCGCCAGCAGCCAAGTGGAGGGAGGACGGGGCTACACCTTC.

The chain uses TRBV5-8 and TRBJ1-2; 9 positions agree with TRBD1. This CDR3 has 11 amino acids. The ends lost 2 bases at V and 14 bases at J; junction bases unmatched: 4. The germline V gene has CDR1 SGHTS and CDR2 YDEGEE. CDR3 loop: CASSLQGAGTF. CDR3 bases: TGTGCCAGCAGCTTACAGGGGGCGGGAACCTTC. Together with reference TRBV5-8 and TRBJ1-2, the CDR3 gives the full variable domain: EAGVTQSPTHLIKTRGQQATLRCSPISGHTSVYWYQQALGLGLQFLLWYDEGEERNRGNFPPRFSGRQFPNYSSELNVNALELEDSALYLCASSLQGAGTFGSGTRLTVV.

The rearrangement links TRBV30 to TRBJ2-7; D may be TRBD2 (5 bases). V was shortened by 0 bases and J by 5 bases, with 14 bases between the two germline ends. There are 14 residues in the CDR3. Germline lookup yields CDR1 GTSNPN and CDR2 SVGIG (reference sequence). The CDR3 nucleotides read TGTGCCTGGAGTGTACGGACTTCTAAACACGAGCAGTACTTC. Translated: CAWSVRTSKHEQYF.

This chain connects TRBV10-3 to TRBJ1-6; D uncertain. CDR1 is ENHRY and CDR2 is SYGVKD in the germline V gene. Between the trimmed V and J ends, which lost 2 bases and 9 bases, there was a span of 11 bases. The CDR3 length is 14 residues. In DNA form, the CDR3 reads TGTGCCATCAGTGAGGGAAGGGTGAGTTCACCCCTCCACTTT. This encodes CAISEGRVSSPLHF.

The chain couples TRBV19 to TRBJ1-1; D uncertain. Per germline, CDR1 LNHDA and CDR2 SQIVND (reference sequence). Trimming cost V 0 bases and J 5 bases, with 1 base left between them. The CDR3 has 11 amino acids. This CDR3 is CASSIETEAFF. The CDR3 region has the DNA TGTGCCAGTAGTATAGAAACTGAAGCTTTCTTT. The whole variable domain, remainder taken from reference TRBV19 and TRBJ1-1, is DGGITQSPKYLFRKEGQNVTLSCEQNLNHDAMYWYRQDPGQGLRLIYYSQIVNDFQKGDIAEGYSVSREKKESFPLTVTSAQKNPTAFYLCASSIETEAFFGQGTRLTVV.

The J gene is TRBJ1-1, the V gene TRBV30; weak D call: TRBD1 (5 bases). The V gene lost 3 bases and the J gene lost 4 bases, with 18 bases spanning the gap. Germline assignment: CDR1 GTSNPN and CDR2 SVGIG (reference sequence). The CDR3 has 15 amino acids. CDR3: CAWRGRGALRTEAFF. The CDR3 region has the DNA TGTGCCTGGAGAGGGCGAGGGGCCCTCCGCACTGAAGCTTTCTTT.

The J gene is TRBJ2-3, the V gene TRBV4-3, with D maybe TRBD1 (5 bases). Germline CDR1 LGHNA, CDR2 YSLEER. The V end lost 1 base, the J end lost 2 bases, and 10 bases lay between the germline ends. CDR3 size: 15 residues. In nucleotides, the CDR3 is TGCGCCAGCAGCCAAGCTCTTGGGGCCACAGATACGCAGTATTTT. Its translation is CASSQALGATDTQYF.

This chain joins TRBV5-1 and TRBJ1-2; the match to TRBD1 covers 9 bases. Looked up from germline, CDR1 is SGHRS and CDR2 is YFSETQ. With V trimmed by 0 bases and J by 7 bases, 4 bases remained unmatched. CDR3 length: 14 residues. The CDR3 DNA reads TGCGCCAGCAGCTTGGAAGGACAGGGGTCTGGCTACACCTTC. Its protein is CASSLEGQGSGYTF.

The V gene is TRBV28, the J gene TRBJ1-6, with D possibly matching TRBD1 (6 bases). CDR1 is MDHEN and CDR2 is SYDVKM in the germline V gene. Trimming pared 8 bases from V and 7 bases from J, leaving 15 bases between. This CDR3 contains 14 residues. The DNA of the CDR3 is TGTGCCAGCGCAAGGGGGGGAGAGAATTCACCCCTCCACTTT. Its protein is CASARGGENSPLHF.

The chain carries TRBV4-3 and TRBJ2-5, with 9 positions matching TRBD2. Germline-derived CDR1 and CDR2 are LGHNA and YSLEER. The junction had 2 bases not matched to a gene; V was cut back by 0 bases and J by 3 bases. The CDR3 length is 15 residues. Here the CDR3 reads CASSQDAGGEETQYF. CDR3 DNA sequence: TGCGCCAGCAGCCAAGATGCGGGGGGGGAAGAGACCCAGTACTTC.

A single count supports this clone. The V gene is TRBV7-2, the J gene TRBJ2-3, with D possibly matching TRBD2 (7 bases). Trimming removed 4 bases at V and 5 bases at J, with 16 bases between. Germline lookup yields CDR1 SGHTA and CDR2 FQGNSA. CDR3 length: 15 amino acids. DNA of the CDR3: TGTGCCAGCAGCTCGGGGGGCGAGAGGATAGATACGCAGTATTTT. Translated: CASSSGGERIDTQYF.

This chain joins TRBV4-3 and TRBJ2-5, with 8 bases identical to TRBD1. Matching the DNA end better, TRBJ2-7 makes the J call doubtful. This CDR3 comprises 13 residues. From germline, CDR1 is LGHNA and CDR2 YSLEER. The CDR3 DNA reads TGCGCCAGCAGCCAAACAGGGGGTTACGAGCAGTACTTC. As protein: CASSQTGGYEQYF.

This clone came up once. CDR3 in DNA: TGTGCCAGCAGCTTGTCCAGGGCGGGCACTGAAGCTTTCTTT. Its protein is CASSLSRAGTEAFF. J is TRBJ1-1 and V is TRBV5-4, with D possibly being TRBD1 (5 bases). The CDR3 sequence is 14 residues long. V was trimmed by 1 base and J by 4 bases, leaving 11 bases between them. Per germline, CDR1 SGHNT and CDR2 YYREEE (reference sequence). Together with reference TRBV5-4 and TRBJ1-1, the CDR3 gives the full variable domain: ETGVTQSPTHLIKTRGQQVTLRCSSQSGHNTVSWYQQALGQGPQFIFQYYREEENGRGNFPPRFSGLQFPNYSSELNVNALELDDSALYLCASSLSRAGTEAFFGQGTRLTVV.

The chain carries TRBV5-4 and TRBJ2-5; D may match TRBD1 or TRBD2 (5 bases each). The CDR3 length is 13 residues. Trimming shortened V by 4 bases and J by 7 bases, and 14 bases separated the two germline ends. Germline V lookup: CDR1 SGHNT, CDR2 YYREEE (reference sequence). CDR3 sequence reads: CASSGTARGTQYF. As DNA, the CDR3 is TGTGCCAGCAGCGGGACCGCCCGGGGGACCCAGTACTTC.

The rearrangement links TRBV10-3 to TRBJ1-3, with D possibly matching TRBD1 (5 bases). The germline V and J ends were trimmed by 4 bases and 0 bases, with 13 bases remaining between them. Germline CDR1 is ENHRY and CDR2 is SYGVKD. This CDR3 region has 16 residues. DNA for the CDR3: TGTGCCATCAGTGGCCGGGACGGCGACTCTGGAAACACCATATATTTT. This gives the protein CAISGRDGDSGNTIYF.

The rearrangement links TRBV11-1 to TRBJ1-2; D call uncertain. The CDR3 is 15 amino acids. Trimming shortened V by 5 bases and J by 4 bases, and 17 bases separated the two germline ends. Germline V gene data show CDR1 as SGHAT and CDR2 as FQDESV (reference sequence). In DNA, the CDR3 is TGTGCCAGCAGCCCGAGCTCGCGACTGAGCTATGGCTACACCTTC. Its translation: CASSPSSRLSYGYTF.

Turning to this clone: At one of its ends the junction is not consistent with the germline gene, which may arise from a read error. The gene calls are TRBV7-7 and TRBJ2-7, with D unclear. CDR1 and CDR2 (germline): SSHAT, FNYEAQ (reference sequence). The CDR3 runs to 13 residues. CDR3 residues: CASSLGKTYEQYF. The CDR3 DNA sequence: TGTGCTAGCAGCTTAGGCAAGACGTACGAGCAGTACTTC.